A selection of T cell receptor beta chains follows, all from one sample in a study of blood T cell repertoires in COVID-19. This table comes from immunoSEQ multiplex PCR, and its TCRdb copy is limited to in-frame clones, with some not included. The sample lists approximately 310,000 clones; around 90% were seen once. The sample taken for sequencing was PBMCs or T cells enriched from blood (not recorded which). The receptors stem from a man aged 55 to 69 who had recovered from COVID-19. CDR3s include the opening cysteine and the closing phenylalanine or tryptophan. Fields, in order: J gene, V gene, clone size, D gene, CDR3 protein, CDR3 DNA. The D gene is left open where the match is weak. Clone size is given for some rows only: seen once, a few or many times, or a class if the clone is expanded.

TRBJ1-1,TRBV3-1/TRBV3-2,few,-,CASSHNRGLTEAFF,TGTGCCAGCAGCCATAATCGGGGGTTGACTGAAGCTTTCTTT
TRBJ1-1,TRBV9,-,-,CASSVVTITEAFF,TGTGCCAGCAGCGTAGTGACAATCACTGAAGCTTTCTTT
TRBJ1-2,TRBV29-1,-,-,CSVEDRFRLYGYTF,TGCAGCGTTGAAGATCGGTTCCGCCTCTATGGCTACACCTTC
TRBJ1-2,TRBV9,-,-,CASSVVGGQGGYTF,TGTGCCAGCAGCGTAGTTGGGGGCCAGGGGGGCTACACCTTC
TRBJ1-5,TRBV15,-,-,CATSRQQGRNQPQHF,TGTGCCACCAGCAGACAACAGGGTCGCAATCAGCCCCAGCATTTT
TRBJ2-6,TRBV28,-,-,CASSSRGSGANVLTF,TGTGCCAGCAGTTCCCGGGGCTCTGGGGCCAACGTCCTGACTTTC
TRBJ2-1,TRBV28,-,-,CASSSGGTSLNEQFF,TGTGCCAGCAGTTCTGGTGGGACTTCTCTTAATGAGCAGTTCTTC
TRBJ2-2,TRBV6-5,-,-,CASSYQRPDTGELFF,TGTGCCAGCAGTTATCAGCGCCCCGACACCGGGGAGCTGTTTTTT
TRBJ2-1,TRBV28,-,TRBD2,CASGLAAHNEQFF,TGTGCCAGCGGACTAGCGGCTCACAATGAGCAGTTCTTC
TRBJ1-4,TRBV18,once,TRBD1,CASSPDRGREKLFF,TGTGCCAGCTCTCCGGACAGGGGTCGCGAAAAACTGTTTTTT
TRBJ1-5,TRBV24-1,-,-,CATSLNSGQPQHF,TGTGCCACCAGTTTGAATTCGGGTCAGCCCCAGCATTTT
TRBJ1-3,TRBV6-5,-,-,CASRRTGGGNTIYF,TGTGCCAGCAGACGCACAGGCGGTGGAAACACCATATATTTT
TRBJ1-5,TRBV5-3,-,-,CARSPGARGNQPQHF,TGTGCCAGAAGCCCGGGTGCCAGGGGCAATCAGCCCCAGCATTTT
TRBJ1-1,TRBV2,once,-,CASRDTGPFF,TGTGCCAGCAGGGACACCGGGCCTTTCTTT
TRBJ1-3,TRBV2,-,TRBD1,CASSLRGTGALRSGNTIYF,TGTGCCAGCAGCCTGCGGGGGACAGGGGCCCTCCGCTCTGGAAACACCATATATTTT
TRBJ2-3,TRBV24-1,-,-,CATSDVGVGTDTQYF,TGTGCCACCAGTGATGTCGGAGTTGGCACAGATACGCAGTATTTT
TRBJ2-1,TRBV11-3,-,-,CASASGGSYNEQFF,TGTGCCAGCGCCTCTGGCGGATCCTACAATGAGCAGTTCTTC
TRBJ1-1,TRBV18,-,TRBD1,CASSPSGTGAASNTEAFF,TGTGCCAGCTCACCCTCTGGGACAGGGGCGGCTTCGAACACTGAAGCTTTCTTT
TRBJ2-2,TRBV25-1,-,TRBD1,CASKGQGNTGELFF,TGTGCCAGCAAGGGACAGGGGAACACCGGGGAGCTGTTTTTT
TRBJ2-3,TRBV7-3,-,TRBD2,CASSLGLADTQYF,TGTGCCAGCAGCTTAGGACTAGCAGATACGCAGTATTTT
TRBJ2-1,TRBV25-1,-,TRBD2,CASSESSRLAGARNEQFF,TGTGCCAGCAGTGAATCGTCCCGACTAGCGGGAGCGAGGAATGAGCAGTTCTTC
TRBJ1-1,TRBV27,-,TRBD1,CASSWGQSNTEAFF,TGTGCCAGCAGCTGGGGACAGTCGAACACTGAAGCTTTCTTT
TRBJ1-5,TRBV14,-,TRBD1,CASSLTGGLNQPQHF,TGTGCCAGCAGCCTCACAGGGGGCCTCAATCAGCCCCAGCATTTT
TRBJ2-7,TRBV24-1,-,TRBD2,CATSDLGSGSPEQYF,TGTGCCACCAGTGATTTGGGTAGCGGGAGTCCCGAGCAGTACTTC
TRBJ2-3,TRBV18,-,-,CASSPGQASTDTQYF,TGTGCCAGCTCACCGGGCCAAGCTAGCACAGATACGCAGTATTTT
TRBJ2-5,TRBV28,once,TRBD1,CASSPVDRGPKETQYF,TGTGCCAGCAGTCCCGTAGACAGGGGACCTAAAGAGACCCAGTACTTC
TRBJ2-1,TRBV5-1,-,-,CASSLEGVDEQFF,TGCGCCAGCAGCTTGGAGGGAGTCGATGAGCAGTTCTTC
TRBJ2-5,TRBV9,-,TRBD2,CASSVGLAEQETQYF,TGTGCCAGCAGCGTAGGCCTAGCGGAGCAAGAGACCCAGTACTTC
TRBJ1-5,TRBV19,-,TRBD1,CASRTGTGRTQPQHF,TGTGCCAGTAGAACTGGGACAGGGCGCACTCAGCCCCAGCATTTT
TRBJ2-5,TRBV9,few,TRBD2,CASSGMDSGRPQETQYF,TGTGCCAGCAGCGGAATGGATAGCGGGAGGCCGCAAGAGACCCAGTACTTC
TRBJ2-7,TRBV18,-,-,CASSPSPDISYEQYF,TGTGCCAGCTCACCTTCCCCCGACATCTCCTACGAGCAGTACTTC
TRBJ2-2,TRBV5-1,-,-,CASSPPRAGTLSTGELFF,TGCGCCAGCAGCCCACCCCGGGCGGGAACTTTAAGCACCGGGGAGCTGTTTTTT
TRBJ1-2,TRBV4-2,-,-,CASSQDVTGRGNGYTF,TGTGCCAGCAGCCAAGATGTTACCGGCAGGGGAAATGGCTACACCTTC
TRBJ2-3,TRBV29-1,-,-,CSVSAGLDTQYF,TGCAGCGTTTCGGCAGGGTTGGATACGCAGTATTTT
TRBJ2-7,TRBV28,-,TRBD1,CASSLGQGYEQYF,TGTGCCAGCAGTTTAGGACAGGGTTACGAGCAGTACTTC
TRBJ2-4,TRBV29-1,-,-,CSVAPTRAKNIQYF,TGCAGCGTCGCCCCCACGAGAGCCAAAAACATTCAGTACTTC
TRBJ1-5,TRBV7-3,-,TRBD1,CASSNPPQGGSNQPQHF,TGTGCCAGCAGCAACCCGCCACAGGGGGGCAGCAATCAGCCCCAGCATTTT
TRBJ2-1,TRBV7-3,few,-,CASSFYPGAYNEQFF,TGTGCCAGCAGCTTCTATCCGGGGGCCTACAATGAGCAGTTCTTC
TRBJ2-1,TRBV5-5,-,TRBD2,CASSFDRGTSGYPYEQFF,TGTGCCAGCAGCTTCGACAGGGGGACTAGCGGGTACCCATATGAGCAGTTCTTC
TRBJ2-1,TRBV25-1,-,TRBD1,CASSDLGRTGASEQFF,TGTGCCAGCAGTGACCTTGGGCGGACAGGGGCGAGTGAGCAGTTCTTC
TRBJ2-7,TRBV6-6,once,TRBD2,CASSYQASGSGYEQYF,TGTGCCAGCAGTTACCAGGCTAGCGGGAGTGGGTACGAGCAGTACTTC
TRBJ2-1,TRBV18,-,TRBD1,CASSPPGQGISNEQFF,TGTGCCAGCTCACCACCCGGACAGGGGATTTCCAATGAGCAGTTCTTC
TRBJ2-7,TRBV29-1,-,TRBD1,CSVEEGTGYEQYF,TGCAGCGTTGAAGAAGGGACAGGCTACGAGCAGTACTTC
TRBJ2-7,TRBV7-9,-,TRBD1,CASSDERTGAFSFEQYF,TGTGCCAGCAGCGACGAGCGGACAGGGGCGTTCTCCTTCGAGCAGTACTTC
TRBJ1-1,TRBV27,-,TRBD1,CASSPLDRVPQAFF,TGTGCCAGCAGTCCCCTGGACAGGGTGCCCCAAGCTTTCTTT
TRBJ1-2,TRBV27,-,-,CASSPRGILISSQGYTF,TGTGCCAGCAGCCCCAGGGGTATTCTTATTTCGTCACAGGGCTACACCTTC
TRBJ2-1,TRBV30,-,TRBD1,CAWRDRGTNEQFF,TGTGCCTGGAGGGACAGGGGGACCAATGAGCAGTTCTTC